This entry is about one T cell receptor (beta chain). The antigen is not known. This record belongs to a study of T-cell memory formation after mild COVID-19. Study outcomes and limitations: There were some responding clones in pre-infection memory, which suggested that cross-reactive memory had joined. Unconfirmed was the SARS-CoV-2 specificity of second-wave clones that peaked on day 37. Contracting clones localized mainly to CM and EM when CD4+ and mainly to EMRA when CD8+.

With 4 bases removed from V and 4 bases from J, the gap between germline ends came to 15 bases. From germline, CDR1 is SGDLS and CDR2 YYNGEE. The CDR3 spans 15 residues. TCRdb independently ran MiXCR on the 5' RACE reads; one entry per CDR3 protein. The table lists 350,000 to 400,000 distinct CDR3 sequences, around an eighth of them singletons, with around 21% in the top ten. Sequences were obtained from PBMCs or a T cell subset sorted from them (not recorded which). The receptor was isolated from a man between 18 and 35 years old who had mild COVID-19 (a few samples of this study predate the infection). Cell type and time point are not known. The chain is built from TRBV9 and TRBJ1-5; the D is unclear. Written as DNA, the CDR3 is TGTGCCAGCAGCTACGGGAGCAGCGAAAATCAGCCCCAGCATTTT. Translation gives CASSYGSSENQPQHF.